The source of this TCR beta chain is a study of OX40 agonist ivuxolimab in advanced cancers. Broadly, across the study: Ivuxolimab was a fully human IgG2 agonistic monoclonal antibody targeting the costimulatory receptor OX40 (CD134). Intravenous ivuxolimab was administered to patients every 2 weeks at six dose levels: 0.01, 0.1, 0.3, 1.5, 3 and 10 mg/kg. Among the roughly 52 dose-escalation patients, about 20 had hepatocellular carcinoma, 15 or so melanoma, 9 renal cell carcinoma and 9 head and neck cancer. In the dose-escalation cohort, around four fifths of patients were male, and the mean age was approximately 60 years with a range of about 20 to 80. Patients were allowed to have had prior anti-PD-1, anti-PD-L1 or anti-CTLA-4 therapy, and more than 30% of the dose-escalation patients had previously received checkpoint inhibitors. Partial responses occurred in three dose-escalation patients, of whom one had hepatocellular carcinoma and two had cutaneous melanoma. Peripheral TCRbeta sequencing was intended to test whether TCR sequence diversity was altered and clonal T-cell expansion was caused by ivuxolimab. The paper describes the monotherapy dose-escalation part (N of about 47 patients) of the phase I trial of ivuxolimab.

Measured from the cysteine to the phenylalanine, the CDR3 is 14 residues long. This entry keeps only the CDR3 DNA: 42 bases, framed from base 1. V loses 9 bases of germline sequence and J loses 2 bases, and the interval between the two ends is 16 bases. In the germline V gene (reference sequence), CDR1 corresponds to LNHDA and CDR2 to SQIVND. To sequence the TCRbeta CDR3 region, genomic DNA was isolated from the sorted cells. The immunoSEQ Assay was used for sequencing of TCRbeta CDR3 regions. Drawn from immuneACCESS, this table holds only the in-frame rearrangements with V and J called that TCRdb kept. Clones are partly lost; checked studies trace under half to an unresolved V gene and leave the rest unexplained. This sample lists some 83,000 clones; 85% to 95% were detected once. The ten biggest clones cover approximately 0.7% of the sample. The trial excluded patients who had a history of autoimmune disease or who were on systemic immunosuppression. In every dose cohort, peripheral blood was drawn for TCR sequencing at baseline, cycle 4 day 1, and cycle 7 day 1. Samples were obtained from an open-label, multicenter, first-in-human phase I dose-escalation trial of ivuxolimab. Adults with locally advanced or metastatic melanoma, renal cell carcinoma, hepatocellular carcinoma or head and neck squamous cell carcinoma were enrolled in the trial. CD4+ and CD8+ T cells were sorted separately from peripheral blood before TCR sequencing.

About this clone: What this receptor recognizes is not known. Base qualities are not recorded, but no much larger clone differs from it by a single base.

What the work shows at the level of the full study, not this receptor alone: At doses of 0.1 to 3.0 mg/kg, clonal expansion of both CD4+ and CD8+ T cells in blood was seen between baseline and week 6. Low levels of normalized T-cell clonal expansion were also seen in some patients who did not respond. After ivuxolimab, more expanded clones were found on average in CD8+ T cells than in CD4+ T cells. The antigen specificity of the peripheral T cells that underwent clonal expansion was not determined. In the 0.1-3.0 mg/kg groups, partial responders had among the lowest normalized peripheral clonal expansion, particularly in CD8+ T cells.

The sample in question was CD4+ or CD8+ T cells sorted from blood, obtained in a trial of the OX40 agonist ivuxolimab. The TCR comes from an adult with an advanced solid tumor such as melanoma, head and neck, liver or kidney cancer. The chain couples TRBV19 to TRBJ1-1; TRBD1 could be the D gene, as 5 bases match. The CDR3 corresponds to CASQPARANTEAFF. Read as DNA, the sequence is TGTGCCAGCCAGCCCGCCAGGGCAAACACTGAAGCTTTCTTT.